This T cell receptor (beta chain) was recovered during a study of blood T cell repertoires in COVID-19. Profiled with immunoSEQ multiplex PCR; TCRdb holds only in-frame clones, not every one. The sample includes about 160,000 clones, around four fifths seen only once; the top ten take roughly 7%. This TCR was recovered from a man aged 50 to 60 who had recovered from COVID-19. The specimen sequenced was PBMCs or T cells enriched from blood (not recorded which).

DNA for the CDR3: TGTGCCTTTTCGACAGGGGGCTCCTACGAGCAGTACTTC. Translating it yields CAFSTGGSYEQYF. The rearrangement uses TRBV30 and TRBJ2-7; 9 nucleotides line up with TRBD1. Germline V CDR1 and CDR2: GTSNPN, SVGIG (reference sequence). The CDR3 covers 13 residues. J gave up 0 bases and V 7 bases, and 4 bases lay outside the gene matches. The variable domain in full, with the rest retrieved from reference TRBV30 and TRBJ2-7, is SQTIHQWPATLVQPVGSPLSLECTVEGTSNPNLYWYRQAAGRGLQLLFYSVGIGQISSEVPQNLSASRPQDRQFILSSKKLLLSDSGFYLCAFSTGGSYEQYFGPGTRLTVT.